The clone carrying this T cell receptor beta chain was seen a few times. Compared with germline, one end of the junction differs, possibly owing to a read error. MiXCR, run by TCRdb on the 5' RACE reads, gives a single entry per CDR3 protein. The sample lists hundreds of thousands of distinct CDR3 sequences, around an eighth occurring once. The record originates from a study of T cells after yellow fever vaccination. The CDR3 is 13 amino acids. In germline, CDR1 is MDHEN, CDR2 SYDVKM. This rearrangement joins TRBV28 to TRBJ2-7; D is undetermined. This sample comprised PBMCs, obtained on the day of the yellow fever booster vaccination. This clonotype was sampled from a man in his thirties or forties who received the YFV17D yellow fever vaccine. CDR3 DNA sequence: TGTGCCAGCAATTTACGTTACTCCTACGAGCAGTACTTC. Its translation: CASNLRYSYEQYF.